A single T cell receptor beta chain is shown here with its context. As yet, its antigen is unknown. The data were obtained in a study of identical twins. General observations from the study: Zero-insertion results could be subject to partial confounding by invariant MAIT and iNKT cells. Insertion counts were lower in abundant cord blood beta clonotypes, a trend that memory repertoires did not show. Some out-of-frame alpha sequences were shared by twins, and these showed excess low generation probability.

Template switching added a universal primer site, and cDNA bore unique molecular identifiers. MiXCR was run by TCRdb on the 5' RACE reads, yielding one entry per CDR3 protein. This sample has a few hundred thousand distinct CDR3 sequences, with roughly 18% found just once. Input material: naive T cells sorted from blood. This receptor was taken from a man in his fifties in good health.

The CDR3, as DNA: TGCAGCGCCACAACCTTCCAAGAGACCCAGTACTTC. Amino acid sequence: CSATTFQETQYF. The rearrangement links TRBV29-1 to TRBJ2-5; no firm D call. Trimming left V 7 bases short and J 1 base short, with 10 bases between. Germline CDR1 SQVTM, CDR2 ANQGSEA. The CDR3 consists of 12 residues. Filled out from reference TRBV29-1 and TRBJ2-5, the complete variable domain reads SAVISQKPSRDICQRGTSLTIQCQVDSQVTMMFWYRQQPGQSLTLIATANQGSEATYESGFVIDKFPISRPNLTFSTLTVSNMSPEDSSIYLCSATTFQETQYFGPGTRLLVL.